These 26 T cell receptor beta chains were all obtained from the same sample, sequenced in a study of T cell responses to AZD1222 COVID-19 vaccine. Clones were read by immunoSEQ multiplex PCR, and TCRdb kept only the in-frame ones, dropping some. The data contain fewer than 110,000 clones, roughly 89% of them singletons. This sample comprised peripheral blood, obtained on day 0 of AZD1222 vaccination. Every receptor here comes from an adult in good health.

The rearrangement joins TRBV7-2 to TRBJ2-1; D might be TRBD1 (6 bases). Germline CDR1 SGHTA, CDR2 FQGNSA. The CDR3 extends over 14 amino acids. V lost 2 bases, J lost 7 bases, and 12 bases lay in between. CDR3 DNA sequence: TGTGCCAGCAGCTTAAGTACAGGGTCGAATGAGCAGTTCTTC. Its translation: CASSLSTGSNEQFF.

J is TRBJ2-3 and V is TRBV9, with a weak D call TRBD2 (6 bases). The germline gives CDR1 SGDLS, CDR2 YYNGEE. CDR3 length: 16 residues. Trimming took off 0 bases at V and 0 bases at J, with 11 bases between the two ends. The CDR3 region is CASSVAGGGSTDTQYF. The DNA of the CDR3 is TGTGCCAGCAGCGTAGCCGGTGGGGGGAGCACAGATACGCAGTATTTT.

This clone was counted a single time. V and J are TRBV19 and TRBJ2-1; 16 nucleotides match TRBD2. Trimming cost V 6 bases and J 4 bases; bases outside gene matches: 12. Germline V gene data show CDR1 as LNHDA and CDR2 as SQIVND (reference sequence). The CDR3 is 19 amino acids. CDR3 region: CASSQGLAGGPVTYNEQFF. CDR3 nucleotides: TGTGCCAGTAGCCAGGGACTAGCGGGGGGGCCCGTTACATACAATGAGCAGTTCTTC.

This chain links TRBV11-3 with TRBJ1-2, with a weak D call TRBD1 (6 bases). Germline V gives CDR1 SGHNT, CDR2 YENEEA. V shed 5 bases and J shed 2 bases, with 15 bases lying between them. There are 15 residues in the CDR3. The CDR3 region is CASSLAGGGNYGYTF. In DNA form, the CDR3 reads TGTGCCAGCAGCCTCGCGGGGGGCGGGAACTATGGCTACACCTTC. Based on the CDR3 plus reference TRBV11-3 and TRBJ1-2, the full variable domain is EAGVVQSPRYKIIEKKQPVAFWCNPISGHNTLYWYLQNLGQGPELLIRYENEEAVDDSQLPKDRFSAERLKGVDSTLKIQPAELGDSAVYLCASSLAGGGNYGYTFGSGTRLTVV.

This clone came up a few times. The chain joins TRBV19 to TRBJ1-2; maybe TRBD1 (5 bases). Trimming stripped 4 bases from V and 0 bases from J, with 9 bases between. This CDR3 has 14 amino acids. From germline, CDR1 is LNHDA and CDR2 SQIVND (reference sequence). Written as DNA, the CDR3 is TGTGCCAGTAGTAAGGACACTGCTAACTATGGCTACACCTTC. Protein: CASSKDTANYGYTF.

The count of this clone is one. The gene calls are TRBV29-1 and TRBJ1-3; 7 bases line up with TRBD1. The germline CDR1 and CDR2 sequences are SQVTM and ANQGSEA. This CDR3 has 16 residues. V dropped 1 base and J dropped 0; count of bases not matched to a gene: 6. The CDR3 protein is CSVEGEGDSSGNTIYF. CDR3 in DNA: TGCAGCGTTGAAGGCGAAGGGGACAGCTCTGGAAACACCATATATTTT.

The genes are TRBV29-1 and TRBJ1-1; D call uncertain. CDR1 SQVTM and CDR2 ANQGSEA come from the germline V gene. Trimming took off 7 bases at V and 6 bases at J, with 15 bases between the two ends. CDR3 length equals 12 residues. As DNA, the CDR3 is TGCAGCGGTACCTTTGGGAAGTCTGAAGCTTTCTTT. Amino acid sequence: CSGTFGKSEAFF.

The chain carries TRBV6-1 and TRBJ1-5; tentatively, D is TRBD1 (5 bases). Trimming stripped 1 base from V and 8 bases from J, with 15 bases between. This CDR3 comprises 15 residues. CDR1 and CDR2 (germline): MNHNS, SASEGT. The CDR3, as DNA: TGTGCCAGCAGTGAAGTGCCAGGGTGGGAAAAGCCCCAGCATTTT. It translates to CASSEVPGWEKPQHF.

V usage is TRBV29-1 and J usage is TRBJ2-2; 9 nucleotides match TRBD2. The length of the CDR3 is 15 residues. The V and J ends lost 6 bases and 10 bases, in that order; junction bases with no gene match: 15. In germline, CDR1 is SQVTM, CDR2 ANQGSEA. For the CDR3, the DNA is TGCAGCGTGGGAGGAGGTAGCGGGGGCTACGAGGAGCTGTTTTTT. Amino acids: CSVGGGSGGYEELFF.

The chain couples TRBV24-1 to TRBJ2-1; the D call may be TRBD1 or TRBD2 (6 bases each). V was pared by 12 bases and J by 8 bases, with 25 bases between. CDR3 length equals 15 residues. Germline assignment: CDR1 KGHDR and CDR2 SFDVKD. The CDR3 is CAPGNQEGGNDEQFF. In DNA form, the CDR3 reads TGTGCCCCCGGGAACCAAGAGGGGGGCAACGATGAGCAGTTCTTC.

This clone showed up just once. The chain joins TRBV7-2 to TRBJ2-2; D might be TRBD1 or TRBD2, each matching 5 bases. Germline V gene data show CDR1 as SGHTA and CDR2 as FQGNSA. The CDR3 runs to 15 residues. Trimming left V 3 bases short and J 2 bases short, with 10 bases between. The CDR3 reads CASSLGRGNTGELFF. The DNA of the CDR3 is TGTGCCAGCAGCTTGGGACGGGGTAACACCGGGGAGCTGTTTTTT.

This clone was recorded once. J is TRBJ1-4 and V is TRBV28; D gene ambiguous. Germline V gives CDR1 MDHEN, CDR2 SYDVKM. This CDR3 is 12 amino acids long. The germline V and J ends were trimmed by 6 bases and 8 bases, with 10 bases remaining between them. DNA for the CDR3: TGTGCCAGCAGCCCTAGAGGAGAAAAACTGTTTTTT. Translating gives CASSPRGEKLFF.

The chain's CDR3 is CSVQQGEYTIYF. The DNA for the CDR3 is TGCAGCGTTCAGCAGGGAGAATACACCATATATTTT. The chain carries TRBV29-1 and TRBJ1-3, with a possible D match to TRBD1 (5 bases). Trimming cost V 5 bases and J 8 bases, with 13 bases left between them. This CDR3 has 12 amino acids. Per germline, CDR1 SQVTM and CDR2 ANQGSEA.

The J gene is TRBJ1-2, the V gene TRBV9; D is unresolved. The CDR3 totals 15 residues. Germline CDR1 is SGDLS and CDR2 is YYNGEE. The V end was cut by 4 bases, the J end by 4 bases, with 17 bases between. CDR3 nucleotides: TGTGCCAGCAGCCCCCGGGAGGGTAGACCCTATGGCTACACCTTC. It specifies CASSPREGRPYGYTF.

The chain carries TRBV7-8 and TRBJ1-5, with a tentative D call TRBD1 (5 bases). CDR1 is SGHVS and CDR2 is FQNEAQ in the germline V gene. CDR3 length: 15 amino acids. V lost 2 bases to trimming and J lost 6 bases, with 14 bases between them. In nucleotides, the CDR3 is TGTGCCAGCAGCTTATTCCAGGACGGGACTCAGCCCCAGCATTTT. Translated: CASSLFQDGTQPQHF.

This chain's CDR3 is CSVEEYGGNYGYTF. The CDR3, as DNA: TGCAGCGTTGAAGAATACGGGGGCAACTATGGCTACACCTTC. The chain employs TRBV29-1 and TRBJ1-2, with D possibly matching TRBD1 (6 bases). Trimming cost V 0 bases and J 2 bases, with 10 bases left between them. The CDR3 runs 14 residues. CDR1 and CDR2 (germline): SQVTM, ANQGSEA.

This clone appeared a single time. This chain uses TRBV10-3 with TRBJ2-1, with D possibly being TRBD2 (5 bases). CDR1 and CDR2 (germline): ENHRY, SYGVKD. CDR3 length equals 14 residues. The ends were cut back, 3 bases at V and 6 bases at J, with 12 bases in the middle. CDR3 residues: CAISDNSGSNEQFF. CDR3 DNA: TGTGCCATCAGTGATAACAGCGGCAGCAATGAGCAGTTCTTC.

This sequence joins TRBV7-2 and TRBJ1-4; D not certain. The CDR3 consists of 15 residues. Germline V gene lookup returns CDR1 SGHTA and CDR2 FQGNSA. Trimming removed 2 bases from V and 6 bases from J, with 13 bases in between. The CDR3 reads CASSLSGRRDEKLFF. Here the CDR3 DNA reads TGTGCCAGCAGCTTATCGGGGAGGCGTGATGAAAAACTGTTTTTT.

The V gene is TRBV5-5, the J gene TRBJ2-1, with D unresolved. The germline CDR1 and CDR2 sequences are SGHKS and YYEKEE (reference sequence). The CDR3 spans 13 residues. V lost 3 bases to trimming and J lost 8 bases, with 12 bases between them. The CDR3 reads CASSSLRADEQFF. The CDR3 bases are TGTGCCAGCAGCTCCCTACGGGCGGATGAGCAGTTCTTC.

The rearrangement joins TRBV5-6 to TRBJ2-7; 9 bases map to TRBD1. The CDR3 covers 16 residues. Germline CDR1 SGHDT, CDR2 YYEEEE. J gave up 5 bases and V 0 bases, and 9 bases lay outside the gene matches. The chain's CDR3 is CASSLATGGSRHEQYF. In DNA form, the CDR3 reads TGTGCCAGCAGCTTGGCCACAGGGGGCTCCCGCCACGAGCAGTACTTC. Filled out from reference TRBV5-6 and TRBJ2-7, the complete variable domain reads DAGVTQSPTHLIKTRGQQVTLRCSPKSGHDTVSWYQQALGQGPQFIFQYYEEEERQRGNFPDRFSGHQFPNYSSELNVNALLLGDSALYLCASSLATGGSRHEQYFGPGTRLTVT.

The rearrangement links TRBV15 to TRBJ2-5; TRBD1 might be the D (6 bases). This CDR3 has 14 residues. CDR1 and CDR2 (germline): LNHNV, YYDKDF (reference sequence). The V end was cut by 3 bases, the J end by 2 bases, with 10 bases between. The CDR3 sequence: CATSRGTSQETQYF. The CDR3 bases are TGTGCCACCAGCAGGGGGACATCTCAAGAGACCCAGTACTTC. The full variable domain, completed using reference TRBV15 and TRBJ2-5, is DAMVIQNPRYQVTQFGKPVTLSCSQTLNHNVMYWYQQKSSQAPKLLFHYYDKDFNNEADTPDNFQSRRPNTSFCFLDIRSPGLGDTAMYLCATSRGTSQETQYFGPGTRLLVL.

The V gene is TRBV3-1 (or the pseudogene TRBV3-2), the J gene TRBJ2-7, with TRBD2 as a possible D gene (5 bases). The germline V and J ends were trimmed by 3 bases and 3 bases, with 15 bases remaining between them. Germline values: CDR1 LGHDT, CDR2 YNNKEL (reference sequence). This CDR3 is built from 15 residues. In nucleotides, the CDR3 is TGTGCCAGCAGCCATTTGGCCCCCGGACTCTACGAGCAGTACTTC. Translation gives CASSHLAPGLYEQYF.

A single count supports this clone. V and J are TRBV7-2 and TRBJ2-1; 7 bases align to TRBD2. With V trimmed by 1 base and J by 3 bases, 6 bases remained unmatched. The length of the CDR3 is 16 residues. Germline V CDR1 and CDR2: SGHTA, FQGNSA. CDR3 nucleotide sequence: TGTGCCAGCAGCTTAGACAGGTGGGGGGGCTACAATGAGCAGTTCTTC. Translated, it gives CASSLDRWGGYNEQFF.

The chain has TRBV5-1 and TRBJ2-7; 7 positions match TRBD1. Germline lookup yields CDR1 SGHRS and CDR2 YFSETQ. There are 13 residues in the CDR3. J was trimmed by 2 bases and V by 5 bases; bases with no gene match: 4. For the CDR3, the DNA is TGCGCCAGCAGGACAGGGTTGACCTACGAGCAGTACTTC. This encodes CASRTGLTYEQYF.

This chain uses TRBV18 with TRBJ1-1; D is unclear. Germline values: CDR1 KGHSH, CDR2 LQKENI. The V gene lost 3 bases and the J gene lost 1 base, with 6 bases spanning the gap. The CDR3 consists of 13 residues. The CDR3 DNA reads as TGTGCCAGCTCACCGACATGGAACACTGAAGCTTTCTTT. Translating gives CASSPTWNTEAFF.

This chain joins TRBV5-6 and TRBJ1-1; tentatively, D is TRBD1 (5 bases). Germline V gives CDR1 SGHDT, CDR2 YYEEEE. This CDR3 contains 15 residues. Trimming took off 1 base at V and 4 bases at J, with 14 bases between the two ends. CDR3 amino acids: CASSLRGQIVTEAFF. The CDR3, as DNA: TGTGCCAGCAGCTTGCGGGGCCAAATAGTCACTGAAGCTTTCTTT.